What follows are 17 T cell receptor beta chains derived from one specimen sequenced in a study of blood T cell repertoires in COVID-19. Using immunoSEQ multiplex PCR, the repertoire was profiled, and TCRdb retains in-frame clones only, with some absent. Among approximately 150,000 clones, over 75% were seen once, and the ten largest hold 5% to 6%. Material: PBMCs or T cells enriched from blood (not recorded which). The receptors were gathered from a man aged 40-55 years who had recovered from COVID-19.

The chain recombines TRBV7-3 with TRBJ2-1, with 8 nucleotides matching TRBD2. Germline V gene sequence: CDR1 SGHTA, CDR2 FQGTGA. The CDR3 sequence is 15 residues long. V was pared by 2 bases and J by 9 bases, with 9 bases of the junction left unmatched. The CDR3 region is CASSLSPGGRGEQFF. The CDR3 DNA reads as TGTGCCAGCAGCTTATCTCCGGGGGGGCGTGGTGAGCAGTTCTTC.

This chain uses TRBV15 with TRBJ2-5; TRBD1 matches 10 bases. The CDR3 sequence is 14 residues long. Germline V gives CDR1 LNHNV, CDR2 YYDKDF (reference sequence). J lost 7 bases, V lost 1 base, and 3 bases had no gene match. CDR3 sequence: CATSRAGQGGTQYF. CDR3 sequence (DNA): TGTGCCACCAGCAGAGCCGGACAGGGGGGGACCCAGTACTTC.

CDR3 protein: CASSFVGQGSSNTEAFF. CDR3 in DNA: TGCGCCAGCAGCTTCGTGGGACAGGGCTCGTCGAACACTGAAGCTTTCTTT. The gene calls are TRBV5-1 and TRBJ1-1, with 9 bases that match TRBD1. Germline values: CDR1 SGHRS, CDR2 YFSETQ. CDR3 size: 17 residues. The junction had 9 bases not matched to a gene; V was cut back by 2 bases and J by 1 base.

This chain joins TRBV15 and TRBJ2-1, with 7 bases identical to TRBD2. The V and J ends lost 5 bases and 6 bases, in that order; junction bases with no gene match: 22. Germline V gives CDR1 LNHNV, CDR2 YYDKDF (reference sequence). The CDR3 loop spans 19 amino acids. CDR3 coding DNA: TGTGCCACCAGCCTCTCCAATCGAGCGGGGAGGGCCTCTGCCAATGAGCAGTTCTTC. This codes for CATSLSNRAGRASANEQFF.

V gene TRBV27 combines with J gene TRBJ2-4; 9 bases agree with TRBD2. Trimming cost V 5 bases and J 2 bases; bases outside gene matches: 19. Germline lookup yields CDR1 MNHEY and CDR2 SMNVEV (reference sequence). There are 20 residues in the CDR3. The CDR3 here is CASSASAGGRWDLSKNIQYF. The CDR3 DNA reads TGTGCCAGCAGTGCCTCAGCGGGGGGCCGGTGGGATCTATCCAAAAACATTCAGTACTTC.

DNA of the CDR3: TGTGCCAGCAGCCAAGAAAGCAGGGGCCCAGGCTACACCTTC. Translating gives CASSQESRGPGYTF. The chain uses TRBV3-1 (or the pseudogene TRBV3-2) and TRBJ1-2, with D tentatively TRBD1 (6 bases). The CDR3 runs to 14 residues. Germline lookup yields CDR1 LGHDT and CDR2 YNNKEL (reference sequence). V shed 0 bases and J shed 8 bases, with 13 bases lying between them.

This clone was counted a few times. The same CDR3 is also encoded by other DNA sequences in this sample. This chain connects TRBV7-9 to TRBJ1-4; unclear D gene. The CDR3 extends over 12 amino acids. The germline gives CDR1 SEHNR, CDR2 FQNEAQ (reference sequence). V dropped 2 bases and J dropped 6 bases, with 4 bases sitting between them. The CDR3 loop reads CASSLRDEKLFF. CDR3 bases: TGTGCCAGCAGCTTACGTGATGAAAAACTGTTTTTT.

The rearrangement joins TRBV10-3 to TRBJ2-1; 8 bases fit TRBD2. The CDR3 covers 13 residues. Germline V gives CDR1 ENHRY, CDR2 SYGVKD. V lost 7 bases to trimming and J lost 5 bases; unmatched junction nucleotides: 4. The CDR3 spells CAITPGRDNEQFF. CDR3 bases: TGTGCCATCACCCCCGGGAGGGACAATGAGCAGTTCTTC.

This rearrangement joins TRBV10-3 to TRBJ1-1; 8 nucleotides align to TRBD1. The trim removed 5 bases at V and 2 bases at J, leaving 7 bases unmatched. CDR3 size: 15 residues. Germline-derived CDR1 and CDR2 are ENHRY and SYGVKD. CDR3 in DNA: TGTGCCATCAGTTACGAAACAGGGGGTAACACTGAAGCTTTCTTT. Translating it yields CAISYETGGNTEAFF.

The chain recombines TRBV14 with TRBJ2-6; D call uncertain. In germline, CDR1 is SGHDN, CDR2 FVKESK. This CDR3 is built from 15 residues. Between the trimmed V and J ends, which lost 2 bases and 5 bases, there was a span of 10 bases. CDR3 bases: TGTGCCAGCAGCCAAAGCCTCTCCTGGGCCAACGTCCTGACTTTC. This gives the protein CASSQSLSWANVLTF.

The genes are TRBV9 and TRBJ2-5, with 9 nucleotides matching TRBD1. CDR1 is SGDLS, CDR2 YYNGEE, per germline. J was trimmed by 5 bases and V by 3 bases; bases with no gene match: 11. This CDR3 is built from 16 residues. The DNA of the CDR3 is TGTGCCAGCAGCGCCCTGAAACAGGGGGCTATGGAGACCCAGTACTTC. Translating gives CASSALKQGAMETQYF.

This chain uses TRBV7-8 with TRBJ1-1; the D gene is possibly TRBD1 (5 bases). This CDR3 comprises 18 residues. Germline V gene sequence: CDR1 SGHVS, CDR2 FQNEAQ. Trimming took 5 bases from V and 6 from J, leaving 28 bases between them. The CDR3 DNA reads as TGTGCCAGCAGCCGCCCAGGAGGGCGGGGGACGGCTCGGTCTGAAGCTTTCTTT. Its translation is CASSRPGGRGTARSEAFF. The variable domain in full, completed from reference TRBV7-8 and TRBJ1-1, reads GAGVSQSPRYKVAKRGQDVALRCDPISGHVSLFWYQQALGQGPEFLTYFQNEAQLDKSGLPSDRFFAERPEGSVSTLKIQRTQQEDSAVYLCASSRPGGRGTARSEAFFGQGTRLTVV.

V and J are TRBV5-1 and TRBJ1-6; the D is unclear. Germline CDR1 reads SGHRS; CDR2 reads YFSETQ. This CDR3 is built from 13 residues. With 5 bases removed from V and 8 bases from J, the gap between germline ends came to 11 bases. The CDR3 DNA is TGCGCCAGCAGATCCAGTGCGGATTCACCCCTCCACTTT. Translation gives CASRSSADSPLHF.

This clone has only a few counts. The chain is built from TRBV4-1 and TRBJ1-2; 7 bases fit TRBD1. In germline, CDR1 is MGHRA, CDR2 YSYEKL. CDR3 size: 15 residues. V lost 2 bases to trimming and J lost 4 bases; unmatched junction nucleotides: 7. The CDR3 DNA reads as TGCGCCAGCAGCCAATGGACAGGCGAGACCTATGGCTACACCTTC. This gives the protein CASSQWTGETYGYTF.

The chain combines TRBV7-6 with TRBJ2-2; D may be TRBD2 (6 bases). CDR3 length equals 14 residues. V dropped 0 bases and J dropped 4 bases, with 6 bases sitting between them. The germline gives CDR1 SGHVS, CDR2 FNYEAQ. CDR3 sequence reads: CASSLAGSTGELFF. In DNA form, the CDR3 reads TGTGCCAGCAGCTTAGCCGGGAGCACCGGGGAGCTGTTTTTT.

This clone came up once. The gene calls are TRBV9 and TRBJ2-3; D remains ambiguous. The germline CDR1 and CDR2 sequences are SGDLS and YYNGEE. V lost 2 bases and J 1 base, leaving 8 bases between the germline ends. CDR3 length: 14 amino acids. The CDR3 protein is CASSVELGTDTQYF. The CDR3 nucleotides are TGTGCCAGCAGCGTTGAGTTAGGCACAGATACGCAGTATTTT.

The rearrangement joins TRBV2 to TRBJ1-2; tentatively, D is TRBD1 (5 bases). This CDR3 contains 14 residues. Germline assignment: CDR1 SNHLY and CDR2 FYNNEI. Trimming shortened V by 4 bases and J by 3 bases, and 12 bases separated the two germline ends. For the CDR3, the DNA is TGTGCCAGCAGTGCTGGGGCTGGGGACTATGGCTACACCTTC. It codes for CASSAGAGDYGYTF.